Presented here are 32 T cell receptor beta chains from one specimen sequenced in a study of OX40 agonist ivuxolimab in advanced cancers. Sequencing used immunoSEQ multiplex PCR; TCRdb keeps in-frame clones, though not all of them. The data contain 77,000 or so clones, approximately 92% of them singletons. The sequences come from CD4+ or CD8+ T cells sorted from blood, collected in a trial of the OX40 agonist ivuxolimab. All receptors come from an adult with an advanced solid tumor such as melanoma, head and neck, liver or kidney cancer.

CDR3 protein: CASSSIGGQGSDEQYF. CDR3 in DNA: TGTGCCAGCAGCTCCATAGGGGGGCAGGGGTCAGACGAGCAGTACTTC. The chain is built from TRBV7-8 and TRBJ2-7, with D perhaps assigned TRBD1 or TRBD2 (6 bases each). The CDR3 has 16 amino acids. Germline CDR1 SGHVS, CDR2 FQNEAQ. V was cut by 4 bases and J by 5 bases, with 21 bases left in between.

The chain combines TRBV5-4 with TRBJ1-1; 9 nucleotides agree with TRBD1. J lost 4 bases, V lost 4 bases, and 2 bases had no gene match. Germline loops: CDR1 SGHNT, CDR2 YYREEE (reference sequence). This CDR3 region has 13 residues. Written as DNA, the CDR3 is TGTGCCAGCAGCCAGACAGGGGGCACTGAAGCTTTCTTT. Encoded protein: CASSQTGGTEAFF.

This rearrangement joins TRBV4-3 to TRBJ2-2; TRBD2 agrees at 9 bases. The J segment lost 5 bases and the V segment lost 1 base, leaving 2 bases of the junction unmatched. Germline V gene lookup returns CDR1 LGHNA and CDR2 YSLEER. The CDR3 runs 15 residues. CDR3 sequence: CASSQALAGTGELFF. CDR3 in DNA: TGCGCCAGCAGCCAAGCGCTAGCGGGAACCGGGGAGCTGTTTTTT.

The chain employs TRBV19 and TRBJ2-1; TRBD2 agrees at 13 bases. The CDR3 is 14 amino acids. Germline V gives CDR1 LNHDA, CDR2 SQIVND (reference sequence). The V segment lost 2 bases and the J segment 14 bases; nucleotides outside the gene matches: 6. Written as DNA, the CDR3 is TGTGCCAGTAGTATAATCTCACTAGCGGGAGGGGAGTTCTTC. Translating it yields CASSIISLAGGEFF.

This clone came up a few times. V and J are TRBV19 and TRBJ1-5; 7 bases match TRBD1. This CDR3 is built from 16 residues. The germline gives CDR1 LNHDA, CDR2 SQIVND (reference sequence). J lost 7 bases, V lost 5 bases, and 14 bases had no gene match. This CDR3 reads CASSPTQDRVWQPQHF. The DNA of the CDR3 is TGTGCCAGTAGTCCTACCCAAGACAGGGTATGGCAGCCCCAGCATTTT.

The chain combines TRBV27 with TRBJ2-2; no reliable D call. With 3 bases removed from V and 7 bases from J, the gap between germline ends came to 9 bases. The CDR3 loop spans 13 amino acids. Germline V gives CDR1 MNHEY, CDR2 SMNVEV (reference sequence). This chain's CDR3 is CASSFNLGGELFF. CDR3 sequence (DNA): TGTGCCAGCAGTTTCAATTTGGGCGGGGAGCTGTTTTTT.

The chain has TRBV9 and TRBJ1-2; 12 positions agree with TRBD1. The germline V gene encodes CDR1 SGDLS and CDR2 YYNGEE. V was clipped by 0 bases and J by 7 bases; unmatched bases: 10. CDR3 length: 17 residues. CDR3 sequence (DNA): TGTGCCAGCAGCGTAGATCAGGGGGACAGGGGGCTTGGTGGCTACACCTTC. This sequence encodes CASSVDQGDRGLGGYTF.

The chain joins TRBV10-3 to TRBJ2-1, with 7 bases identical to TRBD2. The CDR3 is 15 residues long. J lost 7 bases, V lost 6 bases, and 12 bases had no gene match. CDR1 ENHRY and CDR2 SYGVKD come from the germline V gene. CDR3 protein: CAISPSLAEGNEQFF. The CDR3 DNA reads TGTGCCATCAGCCCGAGCCTAGCGGAAGGGAATGAGCAGTTCTTC.

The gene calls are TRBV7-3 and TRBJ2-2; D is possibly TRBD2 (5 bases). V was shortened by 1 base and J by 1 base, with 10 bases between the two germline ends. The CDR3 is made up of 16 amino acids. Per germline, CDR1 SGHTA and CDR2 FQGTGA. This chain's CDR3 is CASSLMSAGNTGELFF. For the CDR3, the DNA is TGTGCCAGCAGCTTAATGAGCGCGGGGAACACCGGGGAGCTGTTTTTT.

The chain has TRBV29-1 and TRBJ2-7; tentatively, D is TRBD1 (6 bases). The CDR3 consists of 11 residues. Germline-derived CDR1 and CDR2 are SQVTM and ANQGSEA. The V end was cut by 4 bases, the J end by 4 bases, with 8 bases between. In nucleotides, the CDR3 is TGCAGCGTTGGGGGGCCATACGAGCAGTACTTC. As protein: CSVGGPYEQYF.

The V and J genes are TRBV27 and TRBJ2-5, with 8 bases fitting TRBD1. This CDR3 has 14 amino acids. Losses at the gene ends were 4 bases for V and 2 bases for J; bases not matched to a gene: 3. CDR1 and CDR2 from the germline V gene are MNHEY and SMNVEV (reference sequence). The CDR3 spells CASSSRGPQETQYF. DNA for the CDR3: TGTGCCAGCAGTTCCAGGGGGCCGCAAGAGACCCAGTACTTC.

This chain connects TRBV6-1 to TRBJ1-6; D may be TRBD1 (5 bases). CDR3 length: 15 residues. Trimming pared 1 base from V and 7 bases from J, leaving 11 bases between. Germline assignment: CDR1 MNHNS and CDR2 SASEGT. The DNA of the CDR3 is TGTGCCAGCAGTGAAGTTGCGACAGTCAATTCACCCCTCCACTTT. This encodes CASSEVATVNSPLHF.

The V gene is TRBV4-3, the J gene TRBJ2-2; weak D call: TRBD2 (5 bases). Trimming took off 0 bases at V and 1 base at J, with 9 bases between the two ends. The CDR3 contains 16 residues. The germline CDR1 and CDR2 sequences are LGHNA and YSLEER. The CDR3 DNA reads TGCGCCAGCAGCCAAGATCCTAGCAGGAACACCGGGGAGCTGTTTTTT. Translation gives CASSQDPSRNTGELFF.

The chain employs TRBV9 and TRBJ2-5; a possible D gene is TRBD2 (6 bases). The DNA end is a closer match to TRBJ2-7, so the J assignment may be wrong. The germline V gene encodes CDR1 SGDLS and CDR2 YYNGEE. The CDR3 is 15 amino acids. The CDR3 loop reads CASSPAGRNSYEQYF. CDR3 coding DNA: TGTGCCAGCAGCCCGGCGGGGCGCAACTCCTACGAGCAGTACTTC.

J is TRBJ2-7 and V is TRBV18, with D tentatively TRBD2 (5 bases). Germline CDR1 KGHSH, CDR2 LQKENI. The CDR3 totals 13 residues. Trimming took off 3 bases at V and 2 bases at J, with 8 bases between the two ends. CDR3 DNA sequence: TGTGCCAGCTCACCCGAGGGCCCCTACGAGCAGTACTTC. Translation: CASSPEGPYEQYF.

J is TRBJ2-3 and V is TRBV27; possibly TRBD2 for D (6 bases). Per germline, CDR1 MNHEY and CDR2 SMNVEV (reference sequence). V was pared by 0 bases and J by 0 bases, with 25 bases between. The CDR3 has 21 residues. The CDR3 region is CASSLSSGDSALLRSTDTQYF. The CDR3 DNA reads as TGTGCCAGCAGTTTATCGAGTGGGGACTCAGCTTTATTAAGAAGCACAGATACGCAGTATTTT.

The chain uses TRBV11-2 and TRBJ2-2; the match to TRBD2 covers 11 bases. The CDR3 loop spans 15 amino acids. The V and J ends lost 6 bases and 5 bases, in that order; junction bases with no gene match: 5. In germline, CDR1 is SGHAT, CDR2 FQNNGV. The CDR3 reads CASRGGLADTGELFF. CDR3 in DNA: TGTGCCAGCAGGGGGGGACTAGCGGATACCGGGGAGCTGTTTTTT.

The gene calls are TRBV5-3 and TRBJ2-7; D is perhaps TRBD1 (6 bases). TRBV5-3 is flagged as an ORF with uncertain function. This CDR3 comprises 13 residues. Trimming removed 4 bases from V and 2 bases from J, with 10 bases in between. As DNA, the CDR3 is TGTGCCAGAAGCCAGACAGGACCCTACGAGCAGTACTTC. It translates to CARSQTGPYEQYF.

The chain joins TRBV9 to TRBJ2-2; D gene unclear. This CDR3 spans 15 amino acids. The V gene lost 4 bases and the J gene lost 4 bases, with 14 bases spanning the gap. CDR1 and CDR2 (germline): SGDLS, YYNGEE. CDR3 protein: CASSPENRGTGELFF. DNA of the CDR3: TGTGCCAGCAGCCCCGAGAATCGAGGCACCGGGGAGCTGTTTTTT.

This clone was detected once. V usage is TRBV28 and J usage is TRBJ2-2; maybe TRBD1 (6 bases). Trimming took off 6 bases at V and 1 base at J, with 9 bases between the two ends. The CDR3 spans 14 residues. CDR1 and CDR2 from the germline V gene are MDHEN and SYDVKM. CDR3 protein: CASRAGENTGELFF. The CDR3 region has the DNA TGTGCCAGCAGGGCAGGGGAGAACACCGGGGAGCTGTTTTTT.

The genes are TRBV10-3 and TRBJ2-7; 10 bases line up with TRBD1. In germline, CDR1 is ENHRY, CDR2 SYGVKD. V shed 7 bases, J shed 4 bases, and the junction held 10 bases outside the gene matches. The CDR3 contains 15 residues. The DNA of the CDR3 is TGTGCCATCACCGACCCGGGACAGGGGATGTACGAGCAGTACTTC. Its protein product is CAITDPGQGMYEQYF.

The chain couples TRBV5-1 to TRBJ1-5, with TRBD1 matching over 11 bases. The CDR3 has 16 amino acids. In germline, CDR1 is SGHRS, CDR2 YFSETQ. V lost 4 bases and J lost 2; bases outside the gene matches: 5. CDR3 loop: CASSPGTGGGNQPQHF. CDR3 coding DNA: TGCGCCAGCAGCCCCGGGACAGGGGGTGGCAATCAGCCCCAGCATTTT.

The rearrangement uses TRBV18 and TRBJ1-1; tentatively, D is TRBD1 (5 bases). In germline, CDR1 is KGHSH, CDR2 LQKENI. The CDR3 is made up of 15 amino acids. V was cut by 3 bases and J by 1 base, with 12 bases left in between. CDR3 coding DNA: TGTGCCAGCTCACCTCGACAGAGGGGGAACACTGAAGCTTTCTTT. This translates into CASSPRQRGNTEAFF.

CDR3 in amino acids: CASLEGTRLPQYF. In DNA, the CDR3 is TGTGCCAGCTTAGAGGGGACTCGTCTTCCCCAGTACTTC. The V gene is TRBV5-8, the J gene TRBJ2-5, with a weak D call TRBD2 (6 bases). Trimming took 7 bases from V and 9 from J, leaving 19 bases between them. This CDR3 contains 13 residues. Germline CDR1 is SGHTS and CDR2 is YDEGEE.

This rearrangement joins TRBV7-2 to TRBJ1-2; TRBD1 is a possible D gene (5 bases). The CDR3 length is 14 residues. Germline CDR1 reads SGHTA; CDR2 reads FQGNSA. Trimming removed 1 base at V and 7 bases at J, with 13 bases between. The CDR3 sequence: CASSLVGGSGGYTF. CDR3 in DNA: TGTGCCAGCAGCTTAGTGGGGGGATCGGGTGGCTACACCTTC.

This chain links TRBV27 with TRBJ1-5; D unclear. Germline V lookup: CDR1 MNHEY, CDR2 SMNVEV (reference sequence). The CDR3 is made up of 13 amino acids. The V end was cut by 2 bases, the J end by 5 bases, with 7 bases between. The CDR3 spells CASSLAGYQPQHF. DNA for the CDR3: TGTGCCAGCAGTTTAGCCGGATATCAGCCCCAGCATTTT.

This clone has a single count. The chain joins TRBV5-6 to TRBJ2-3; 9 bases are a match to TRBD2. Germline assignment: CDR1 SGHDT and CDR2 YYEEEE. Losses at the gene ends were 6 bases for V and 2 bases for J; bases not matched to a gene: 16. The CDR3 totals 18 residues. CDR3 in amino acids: CASIPPGLAGISTDTQYF. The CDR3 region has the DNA TGTGCCAGCATCCCCCCGGGGCTAGCGGGAATATCCACAGATACGCAGTATTTT.

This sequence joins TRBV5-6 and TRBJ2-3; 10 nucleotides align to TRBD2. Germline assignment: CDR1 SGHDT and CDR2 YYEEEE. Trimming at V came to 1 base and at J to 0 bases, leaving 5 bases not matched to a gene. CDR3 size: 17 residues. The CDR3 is CASSLLTSGASTDTQYF. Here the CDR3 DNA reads TGTGCCAGCAGCTTGCTTACTAGCGGGGCGAGCACAGATACGCAGTATTTT.

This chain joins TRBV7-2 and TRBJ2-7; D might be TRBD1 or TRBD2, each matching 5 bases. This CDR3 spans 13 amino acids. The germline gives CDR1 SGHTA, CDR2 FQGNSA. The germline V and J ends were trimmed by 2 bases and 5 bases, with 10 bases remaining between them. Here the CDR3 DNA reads TGTGCCAGCAGCTTAAATCGGGGCGACGAGCAGTACTTC. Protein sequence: CASSLNRGDEQYF. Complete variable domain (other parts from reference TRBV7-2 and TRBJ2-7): GAGVSQSPSNKVTEKGKDVELRCDPISGHTALYWYRQSLGQGLEFLIYFQGNSAPDKSGLPSDRFSAERTGGSVSTLTIQRTQQEDSAVYLCASSLNRGDEQYFGPGTRLTVT.

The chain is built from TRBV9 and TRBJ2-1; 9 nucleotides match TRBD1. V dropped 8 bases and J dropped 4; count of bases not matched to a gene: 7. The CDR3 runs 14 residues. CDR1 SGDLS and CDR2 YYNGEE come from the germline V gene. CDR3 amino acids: CASERGQGYNEQFF. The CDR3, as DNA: TGTGCCAGTGAGCGGGGACAGGGTTACAATGAGCAGTTCTTC.

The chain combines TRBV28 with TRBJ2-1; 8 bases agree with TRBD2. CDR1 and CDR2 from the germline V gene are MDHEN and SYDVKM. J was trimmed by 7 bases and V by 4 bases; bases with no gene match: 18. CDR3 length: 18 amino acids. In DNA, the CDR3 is TGTGCCAGCAGTTCGGCGTTGGACCCCGGGACTAGGGAGAATGAGCAGTTCTTC. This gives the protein CASSSALDPGTRENEQFF.

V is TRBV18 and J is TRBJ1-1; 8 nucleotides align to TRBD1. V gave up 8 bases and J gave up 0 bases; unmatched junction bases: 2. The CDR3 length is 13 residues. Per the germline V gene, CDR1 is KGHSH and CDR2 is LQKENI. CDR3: CASLGQVNTEAFF. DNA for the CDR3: TGTGCCAGCCTGGGACAGGTGAACACTGAAGCTTTCTTT.